Sequencing of this T cell receptor (beta chain) was carried out in a study of cytomegalovirus exposure and HLA in healthy donors. Whole-study results and caveats: The listing of 150 to 200 TCR beta chains classed them as cytomegalovirus-associated.

Here immunoSEQ multiplex PCR was the method, and the copy in TCRdb shows in-frame clones only, minus some. The table has over 65,000 clones, 85% to 95% seen once. Comments on this clone: The antigen is not known.

Trimming at V came to 0 bases and at J to 2 bases, leaving 6 bases not matched to a gene. Germline V gene sequence: CDR1 LNHNV, CDR2 YYDKDF (reference sequence). CDR3 length: 16 residues. The V gene is TRBV15, the J gene TRBJ2-7; 8 nucleotides match TRBD2. The sample consisted of PBMCs. The clonotype originates from a woman between 18 and 29 years old in good health and CMV-seropositive. The CDR3 nucleotides read TGTGCCACCAGCAGAGATAGGGTGCGGGGGGCCTACGAGCAGTACTTC. Translating it yields CATSRDRVRGAYEQYF.